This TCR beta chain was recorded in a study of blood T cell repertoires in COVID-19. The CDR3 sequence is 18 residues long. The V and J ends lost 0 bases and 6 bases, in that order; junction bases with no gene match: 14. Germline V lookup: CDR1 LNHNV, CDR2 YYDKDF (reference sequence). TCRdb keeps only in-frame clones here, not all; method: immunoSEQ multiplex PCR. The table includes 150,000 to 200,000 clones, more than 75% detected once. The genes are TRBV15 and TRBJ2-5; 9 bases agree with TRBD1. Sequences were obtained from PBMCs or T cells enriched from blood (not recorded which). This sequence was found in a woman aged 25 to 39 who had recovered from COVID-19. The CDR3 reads CATSRDGGGTGRAQTQYF. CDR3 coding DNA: TGTGCCACCAGCAGAGATGGGGGCGGGACAGGGCGCGCCCAGACCCAGTACTTC.